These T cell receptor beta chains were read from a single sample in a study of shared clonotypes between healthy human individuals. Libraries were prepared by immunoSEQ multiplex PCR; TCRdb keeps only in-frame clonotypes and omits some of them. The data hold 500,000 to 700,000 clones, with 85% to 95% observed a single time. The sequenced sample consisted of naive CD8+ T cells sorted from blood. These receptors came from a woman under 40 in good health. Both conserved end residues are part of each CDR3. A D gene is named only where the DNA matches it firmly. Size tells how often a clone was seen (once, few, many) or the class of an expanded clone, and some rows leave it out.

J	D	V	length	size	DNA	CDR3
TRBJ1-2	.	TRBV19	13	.	TGTGCCAGTAGTCCGCCGTCAAACTATGGCTACACCTTC	CASSPPSNYGYTF
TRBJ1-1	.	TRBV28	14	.	TGTGCCAGCAGTTTAGGTGCCGGGAACACTGAAGCTTTCTTT	CASSLGAGNTEAFF
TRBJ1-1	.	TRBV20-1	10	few	TGCAGTGGGAGTAGCCCTGAAGCTTTCTTT	CSGSSPEAFF
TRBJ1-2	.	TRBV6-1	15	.	TGTGCCAGCAGTGAACCCCGGACAGAGAACTATGGCTACACCTTC	CASSEPRTENYGYTF
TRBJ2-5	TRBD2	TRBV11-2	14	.	TGTGCCAGCAGCTTAGTGGGAGCGGGGGAGACCCAGTACTTC	CASSLVGAGETQYF
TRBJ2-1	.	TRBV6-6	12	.	TGTGCCAGCAGTTCGGGGACCAATGAGCAGTTCTTC	CASSSGTNEQFF
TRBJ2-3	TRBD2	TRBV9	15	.	TGTGCCAGCACACCGGGACTATCTGGGACAGATACGCAGTATTTT	CASTPGLSGTDTQYF
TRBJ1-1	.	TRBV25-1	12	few	TGTGCCAGCAGTGAATTTGACACTGAAGCTTTCTTT	CASSEFDTEAFF
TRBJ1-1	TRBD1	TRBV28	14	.	TGTGCCAGCAGTTTATGGGACAGGAGAACTGAAGCTTTCTTT	CASSLWDRRTEAFF
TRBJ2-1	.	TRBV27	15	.	TGTGCCAGCAGTTTGGGGGCGGGAGCGAACAATGAGCAGTTCTTC	CASSLGAGANNEQFF
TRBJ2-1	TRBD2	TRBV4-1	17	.	TGCGCCAGCAGCCAGCCGCTAGCGGGACCTGTGTTAGATGAGCAGTTCTTC	CASSQPLAGPVLDEQFF
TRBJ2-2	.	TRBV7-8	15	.	TGTGCCAGCAGCCCCCCCGACATGAACACCGGGGAGCTGTTTTTT	CASSPPDMNTGELFF
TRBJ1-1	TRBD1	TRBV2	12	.	TGTGCCAGCAGTTCGACAGGGGATGAAGCTTTCTTT	CASSSTGDEAFF
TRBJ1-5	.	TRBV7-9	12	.	TGTGCCAGCAGCTCTCCGAATCAGCCCCAGCATTTT	CASSSPNQPQHF
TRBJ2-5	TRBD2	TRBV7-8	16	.	TGTGCCAGCAGCCAGGGACTAGCGGGAGTGGCAGAGACCCAGTACTTC	CASSQGLAGVAETQYF
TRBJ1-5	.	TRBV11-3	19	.	TGTGCCAGCACCCAAAGGGGGGGCGCCGAAGAATGTAGCAATCAGCCCCAGCATTTT	CASTQRGGAEECSNQPQHF
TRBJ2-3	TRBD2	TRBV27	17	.	TGTGCCAGCAGTTCCCCTACTAGCGGGAGAATCACAGATACGCAGTATTTT	CASSSPTSGRITDTQYF
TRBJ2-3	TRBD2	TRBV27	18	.	TGTGCCAGCAGTTTATTCCGGACTAGCGGGAGTCTCGCAGATACGCAGTATTTT	CASSLFRTSGSLADTQYF
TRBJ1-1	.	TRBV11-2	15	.	TGTGCCAGCAGCTCCTCCGGCGGGGTTTACATCCAAGCTTTCTTT	CASSSSGGVYIQAFF
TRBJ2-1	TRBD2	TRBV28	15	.	TGTGCCAGCAGTCCACCTCGCGGGAGGCCCTCCGAGCAGTTCTTC	CASSPPRGRPSEQFF
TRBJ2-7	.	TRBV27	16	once	TGTGCCAGCAGTTTATCGCCAGGCTCCCTCTCCTACGAGCAGTACTTC	CASSLSPGSLSYEQYF
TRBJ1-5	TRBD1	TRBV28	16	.	TGTGCCAGCAGTCAAACAGGGGACGCGCTCAATCAGCCCCAGCATTTT	CASSQTGDALNQPQHF
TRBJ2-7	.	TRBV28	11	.	TGTGCCAGCAGCCACCGCTACGAGCAGTACTTC	CASSHRYEQYF
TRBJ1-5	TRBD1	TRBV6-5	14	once	TGTGCCAGCAGGTCGACAGGGAGCAATCAGCCCCAGCATTTT	CASRSTGSNQPQHF
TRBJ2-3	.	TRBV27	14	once	TGTGCCAGCAGTTTAATAGGGAGCACAGATACGCAGTATTTT	CASSLIGSTDTQYF
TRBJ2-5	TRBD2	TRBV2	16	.	TGTGCCAGCAGCGGAACCTTAGCGGGCCTCGAAGAGACCCAGTACTTC	CASSGTLAGLEETQYF
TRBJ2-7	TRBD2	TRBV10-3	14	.	TGTGCCATCAGTGATCTGGCGGGAGTTGACGAGCAGTACTTC	CAISDLAGVDEQYF
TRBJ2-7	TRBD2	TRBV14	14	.	TGTGCCAGCAGCCCCTGGACTAGCGGTTACGAGCAGTACTTC	CASSPWTSGYEQYF
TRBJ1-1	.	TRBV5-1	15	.	TGCGCCAGCAGCTTGGACAGGCCGACCCCCACTGAAGCTTTCTTT	CASSLDRPTPTEAFF
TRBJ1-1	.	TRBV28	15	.	TGTGCCAGCAGACCTATAACAGGGTGGTACACTGAAGCTTTCTTT	CASRPITGWYTEAFF
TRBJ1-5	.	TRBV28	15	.	TGTGCCAGCAGGCCATCCTACAGGGCCAATCAGCCCCAGCATTTT	CASRPSYRANQPQHF
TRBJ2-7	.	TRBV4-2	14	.	TGTGCCAGCAGCCAAGCAAGGTATGCCTACGAGCAGTACTTC	CASSQARYAYEQYF
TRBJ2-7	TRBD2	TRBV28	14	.	TGTGCCAGCAGTTTCGCGGGAGGGTCCTACGAGCAGTACTTC	CASSFAGGSYEQYF
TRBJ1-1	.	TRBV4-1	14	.	TGCGCCAGCAGCCGAATGACAGGTTCTACTGAAGCTTTCTTT	CASSRMTGSTEAFF
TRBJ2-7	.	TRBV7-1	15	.	TGTGCCAGCAGCCTAGGGACTGGAAGCTCCTACGAGCAGTACTTC	CASSLGTGSSYEQYF
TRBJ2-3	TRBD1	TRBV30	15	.	TGTGCCTGGAGTGTAGGACAGGGGGGCACAGATACGCAGTATTTT	CAWSVGQGGTDTQYF
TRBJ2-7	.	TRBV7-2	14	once	TGTGCCAGCAGCCCACTGGGACGAACCTACGAGCAGTACTTC	CASSPLGRTYEQYF
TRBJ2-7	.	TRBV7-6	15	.	TGTGCCAGCAGCTTAGAAGTCGGACCTTTCTACGAGCAGTACTTC	CASSLEVGPFYEQYF
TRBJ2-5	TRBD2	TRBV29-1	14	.	TGCAGCGTTGTAATTCTAGCGGGTTATTGGACCCAGTACTTC	CSVVILAGYWTQYF
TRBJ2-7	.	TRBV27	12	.	TGTGCCAGCAGTATCGACAGCTACGAGCAGTACTTC	CASSIDSYEQYF
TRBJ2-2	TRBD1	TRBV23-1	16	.	TGCGCCAGCAGGCCCGGGACAGCGATGAACACCGGGGAGCTGTTTTTT	CASRPGTAMNTGELFF
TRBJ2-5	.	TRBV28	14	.	TGTGCCAGCAGTTTAAGGGACATCGCGGAGACCCAGTACTTC	CASSLRDIAETQYF
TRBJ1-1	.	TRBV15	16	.	TGTGCCACCAGCAGAGATTTGTTTGACCGCGGGACTGAAGCTTTCTTT	CATSRDLFDRGTEAFF
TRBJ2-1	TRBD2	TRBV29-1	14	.	TGCAGCGTTGAAACCGGGACTAGCGGCAATGAGCAGTTCTTC	CSVETGTSGNEQFF
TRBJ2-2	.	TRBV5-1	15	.	TGCGCCAGCAGCTTTGCGGGACTGAACACCGGGGAGCTGTTTTTT	CASSFAGLNTGELFF
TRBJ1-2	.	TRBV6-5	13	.	TGTGCCAGCAGTCCCTCCGCTAACTATGGCTACACCTTC	CASSPSANYGYTF
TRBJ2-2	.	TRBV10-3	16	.	TGTGCCATCAGTGACCCCGGGACCCACCACACCGGGGAGCTGTTTTTT	CAISDPGTHHTGELFF
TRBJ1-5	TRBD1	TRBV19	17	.	TGTGCCAGTAGTATAATTGAGGACAGGGGTAAGAATCAGCCCCAGCATTTT	CASSIIEDRGKNQPQHF
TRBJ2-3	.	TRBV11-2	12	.	TGTGCCAGCAGCTCCTTTGCAGATACGCAGTATTTT	CASSSFADTQYF
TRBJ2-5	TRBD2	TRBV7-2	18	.	TGTGCCAGCAGCTCTCGACTAGCGGGAGGGCCGGTTCAAGAGACCCAGTACTTC	CASSSRLAGGPVQETQYF
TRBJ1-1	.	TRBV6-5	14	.	TGTGCCAGCACCACAGCCCAAGCGAACACTGAAGCTTTCTTT	CASTTAQANTEAFF